This entry lists 21 T cell receptor beta chains sequenced from one sample in a study of spatial heterogeneity in lung cancer. The study's findings and limits: Tumoral mutation counts were tracked by counts of expanded intratumoral alpha and beta TCRs.

These receptors' antigens are unknown. Time point here: sample taken at primary tumor resection. One entry per CDR3 protein, called by TCRdb with MiXCR from the 5' RACE reads. Of approximately 1,500 distinct CDR3 sequences in the sample, roughly 20% were seen once. The sequences come from lung tumor tissue, collected at surgery. All receptors derive from a male donor with early-stage non-small cell lung cancer.

This rearrangement joins TRBV11-1 to TRBJ2-5; a weak D match, TRBD1 (6 bases). V lost 2 bases and J lost 2, with 12 bases in between. Germline V gene data show CDR1 as SGHAT and CDR2 as FQDESV (reference sequence). The CDR3 length is 15 residues. Here the CDR3 reads CASSLRRGGQETQYF. The CDR3, as DNA: TGTGCCAGCAGCTTACGCAGGGGTGGACAAGAGACCCAGTACTTC. Looking up the rest from reference TRBV11-1 and TRBJ2-5 gives the full variable domain: EAEVAQSPRYKITEKSQAVAFWCDPISGHATLYWYRQILGQGPELLVQFQDESVVDDSQLPKDRFSAERLKGVDSTLKIQPAELGDSAMYLCASSLRRGGQETQYFGPGTRLLVL.

By share, this clonotype counts as large (0.1 to 1%). The V gene is TRBV20-1, the J gene TRBJ2-1; 7 bases match TRBD2. There are 17 residues in the CDR3. V shed 1 base and J 3 bases; nucleotides not matched to a gene: 12. Germline V gives CDR1 DFQATT, CDR2 SNEGSKA (reference sequence). CDR3 loop: CSARGPRGVRLYNEQFF. The CDR3 DNA reads TGCAGTGCTAGAGGTCCACGGGGGGTTCGGCTCTACAATGAGCAGTTCTTC.

This clonotype has more than one count but fewer than ten. This chain joins TRBV20-1 and TRBJ2-5; D gene unclear. CDR3 size: 14 residues. Trimming removed 1 base from V and 1 base from J, with 10 bases in between. From germline, CDR1 is DFQATT and CDR2 SNEGSKA (reference sequence). CDR3 DNA: TGCAGTGCTAGAGTAGGAAGGTTCCAAGAGACCCAGTACTTC. Translating gives CSARVGRFQETQYF.

By share of the sample, this clonotype is medium-sized. The V call is TRBV6-5, the J call TRBJ1-1; TRBD1 is a possible D gene (5 bases). The ends were cut back, 6 bases at V and 7 bases at J, with 18 bases in the middle. The CDR3 consists of 14 residues. The germline CDR1 and CDR2 sequences are MNHEY and SVGAGI. The CDR3 bases are TGTGCCAGCAGCCCCGGCGTCGGGGGGAGTGAAGCTTTCTTT. This codes for CASSPGVGGSEAFF.

This rearrangement joins TRBV4-2 to TRBJ2-1; no reliable D call. CDR3 length equals 17 residues. Germline lookup yields CDR1 LGHNA and CDR2 YNFKEQ. Trimming removed 0 bases from V and 3 bases from J, with 15 bases in between. CDR3 in DNA: TGTGCCAGCAGCCAAGATAACCCCTACTACTACTACAATGAGCAGTTCTTC. As protein: CASSQDNPYYYYNEQFF.

By frequency in the sample, this clonotype is medium-sized. The V gene is TRBV7-2, the J gene TRBJ2-5; 10 bases align to TRBD2. CDR3 length: 17 residues. The V and J ends lost 2 bases and 2 bases, in that order; junction bases with no gene match: 8. Germline V gene lookup returns CDR1 SGHTA and CDR2 FQGNSA. CDR3 bases: TGTGCCAGCAGCTTAAGGGCTAGCGGGAGAGGGCAAGAGACCCAGTACTTC. This gives the protein CASSLRASGRGQETQYF.

Relative to its sample, this clonotype is medium-sized. V and J are TRBV5-5 and TRBJ2-1; D gene ambiguous. The CDR3 consists of 14 residues. The V end lost 4 bases, the J end lost 7 bases, and 15 bases lay between the germline ends. Looked up from germline, CDR1 is SGHKS and CDR2 is YYEKEE (reference sequence). The CDR3 bases are TGTGCCAGCAGCGGTCGTCCCGCACTTAATGAGCAGTTCTTC. Its translation is CASSGRPALNEQFF.

In the case of this clonotype: Being one base from a much bigger clone, this may be a read error. J is TRBJ2-1 and V is TRBV2; tentative D call: TRBD2 (6 bases). Per germline, CDR1 SNHLY and CDR2 FYNNEI. This CDR3 region has 13 residues. The CDR3 DNA sequence: TGTGCCAGCAGTCCCGTAGGCAGGGAGGAGCAGTTATTC. This sequence encodes CASSPVGREEQLF.

This clonotype qualifies as medium-sized. V usage is TRBV20-1 and J usage is TRBJ2-7; TRBD1 might be the D (5 bases). The CDR3 runs 15 residues. With 0 bases removed from V and 2 bases from J, the gap between germline ends came to 14 bases. The germline CDR1 and CDR2 sequences are DFQATT and SNEGSKA (reference sequence). The CDR3 nucleotides are TGCAGTGCTAGAGACAACGGACGGACAACCTACGAGCAGTACTTC. This gives the protein CSARDNGRTTYEQYF.

V is TRBV6-2 or TRBV6-3 and J is TRBJ2-2; D ambiguous. The CDR3 has 16 amino acids. V dropped 0 bases and J dropped 0 bases, with 8 bases sitting between them. Germline V CDR1 and CDR2: MNHEY, SVGEGT. CDR3 in DNA: TGTGCCAGCAGTTACTCTTGGAGATCGAACACCGGGGAGCTGTTTTTT. It codes for CASSYSWRSNTGELFF.

This clonotype has more than one count but fewer than ten. The chain joins TRBV5-1 to TRBJ1-1; 7 bases map to TRBD1. V shed 5 bases, J shed 0 bases, and the junction held 4 bases outside the gene matches. The germline V gene has CDR1 SGHRS and CDR2 YFSETQ. This CDR3 has 14 residues. The DNA for the CDR3 is TGCGCCAGCAGGGCCGGGACAGTGAACACTGAAGCTTTCTTT. Protein sequence: CASRAGTVNTEAFF. Looking up the rest from reference TRBV5-1 and TRBJ1-1 gives the full variable domain: KAGVTQTPRYLIKTRGQQVTLSCSPISGHRSVSWYQQTPGQGLQFLFEYFSETQRNKGNFPGRFSGRQFSNSRSEMNVSTLELGDSALYLCASRAGTVNTEAFFGQGTRLTVV.

In this sample, this clonotype is medium-sized. The rearrangement joins TRBV5-6 to TRBJ2-7; 11 nucleotides line up with TRBD1. The CDR3 is 15 amino acids. V lost 4 bases, J lost 6 bases, and 9 bases stayed unmatched. CDR1 SGHDT and CDR2 YYEEEE come from the germline V gene. The CDR3 protein is CASSGWTGGFAEQYF. CDR3 sequence (DNA): TGTGCCAGCAGCGGTTGGACAGGGGGCTTTGCCGAGCAGTACTTC.

This clonotype is hyperexpanded within its sample. This chain uses TRBV20-1 with TRBJ2-7, with D possibly being TRBD1 (5 bases). This CDR3 has 12 residues. Germline values: CDR1 DFQATT, CDR2 SNEGSKA (reference sequence). With 1 base removed from V and 3 bases from J, the gap between germline ends came to 7 bases. The CDR3 is CSARGTGYEQYF. CDR3 in DNA: TGCAGTGCTAGAGGCACAGGCTACGAGCAGTACTTC.

This clonotype is labeled as large. This chain joins TRBV5-4 and TRBJ2-7; 10 bases are shared with TRBD2. This CDR3 has 15 amino acids. With 4 bases clipped from V and 1 base from J, the junction kept 5 bases outside the gene matches. Germline V lookup: CDR1 SGHNT, CDR2 YYREEE (reference sequence). This CDR3 is CASSTGLAASYEQYF. CDR3 in DNA: TGTGCCAGCAGCACAGGACTAGCGGCTTCCTACGAGCAGTACTTC. The full variable domain, in which reference TRBV5-4 and TRBJ2-7 provide the parts outside the CDR3, is ETGVTQSPTHLIKTRGQQVTLRCSSQSGHNTVSWYQQALGQGPQFIFQYYREEENGRGNFPPRFSGLQFPNYSSELNVNALELDDSALYLCASSTGLAASYEQYFGPGTRLTVT.

Many counts were recorded for this clonotype. The V and J genes are TRBV5-4 and TRBJ2-1; TRBD2 matches at 11 bases. The CDR3 totals 15 residues. V was clipped by 4 bases and J by 5 bases; unmatched bases: 5. Germline-derived CDR1 and CDR2 are SGHNT and YYREEE (reference sequence). The CDR3 coding sequence is TGTGCCAGCAGCCCCGGGACTAGCGGAAACAATGAGCAGTTCTTC. It specifies CASSPGTSGNNEQFF.

In this sample, this clonotype turned up many times. This chain uses TRBV20-1 with TRBJ2-3; TRBD2 agrees at 12 bases. The germline V gene encodes CDR1 DFQATT and CDR2 SNEGSKA (reference sequence). The CDR3 runs to 16 residues. V was pared by 5 bases and J by 4 bases, with 10 bases of the junction left unmatched. CDR3: CSALHWTSGKPDTQYF. The CDR3 bases are TGCAGTGCTCTCCATTGGACTAGCGGGAAACCAGATACGCAGTATTTT.

The chain uses TRBV29-1 and TRBJ2-7; tentative D call: TRBD2 (6 bases). V lost 7 bases to trimming and J lost 5 bases, with 15 bases between them. This CDR3 contains 12 residues. CDR1 and CDR2 (germline): SQVTM, ANQGSEA. CDR3 in amino acids: CSGGRDFDEQYF. Written as DNA, the CDR3 is TGCAGCGGGGGCAGGGACTTCGACGAGCAGTACTTC.

This clonotype was counted a few times. V is TRBV15 and J is TRBJ2-6, with unresolved D. Germline V gene lookup returns CDR1 LNHNV and CDR2 YYDKDF (reference sequence). CDR3 length: 16 residues. V shed 7 bases and J shed 0 bases, with 13 bases lying between them. The DNA of the CDR3 is TGTGCCACCACGTATGACCGAAGCTCTGGGGCCAACGTCCTGACTTTC. Amino acid sequence: CATTYDRSSGANVLTF.

By share, this clonotype ranks as medium-sized. The gene calls are TRBV11-2 and TRBJ2-7, with 7 bases fitting TRBD1. This CDR3 has 15 amino acids. Germline V gene data show CDR1 as SGHAT and CDR2 as FQNNGV. V shed 4 bases and J 3 bases; nucleotides not matched to a gene: 9. The CDR3 nucleotides are TGTGCCAGCAGCTCTAAGACAGGGACCCACTACGAGCAGTACTTC. Protein: CASSSKTGTHYEQYF. Variable domain in full (rest from reference TRBV11-2 and TRBJ2-7): EAGVAQSPRYKIIEKRQSVAFWCNPISGHATLYWYQQILGQGPKLLIQFQNNGVVDDSQLPKDRFSAERLKGVDSTLKIQPAKLEDSAVYLCASSSKTGTHYEQYFGPGTRLTVT.

The chain links TRBV20-1 to TRBJ2-3, with 12 bases fitting TRBD2. The V segment lost 0 bases and the J segment 2 bases; nucleotides outside the gene matches: 3. The CDR3 has 16 amino acids. Germline lookup yields CDR1 DFQATT and CDR2 SNEGSKA (reference sequence). The CDR3, as DNA: TGCAGTGCTAGAGAGACTAGCGGGGGTATCACAGATACGCAGTATTTT. Protein product: CSARETSGGITDTQYF.

This chain links TRBV10-2 with TRBJ1-2; the D is unclear. V was trimmed by 0 bases and J by 8 bases, leaving 13 bases between them. Looked up from germline, CDR1 is WSHSY and CDR2 is SAAADI. The CDR3 consists of 14 residues. Here the CDR3 reads CASSESQGRSGYTF. CDR3 DNA: TGCGCCAGCAGTGAGTCGCAAGGGAGAAGCGGCTACACCTTC.